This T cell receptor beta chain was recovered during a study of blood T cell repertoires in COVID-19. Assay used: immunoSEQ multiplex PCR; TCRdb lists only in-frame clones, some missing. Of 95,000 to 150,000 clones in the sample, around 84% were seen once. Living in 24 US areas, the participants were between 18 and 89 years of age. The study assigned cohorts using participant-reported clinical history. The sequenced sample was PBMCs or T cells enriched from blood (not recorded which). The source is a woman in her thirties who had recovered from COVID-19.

The DNA of the CDR3 is TGTGCCAGCAGTGAATCTTTCAGGAATGATGAAAAACTGTTTTTT. It encodes CASSESFRNDEKLFF. The J gene is TRBJ1-4, the V gene TRBV25-1; no clear D gene. Between the trimmed V and J ends, which lost 1 base and 6 bases, there was a span of 12 bases. Germline V lookup: CDR1 MGHDK, CDR2 SYGVNS. This CDR3 is built from 15 residues. The whole variable domain, filled in from reference TRBV25-1 and TRBJ1-4, reads EADIYQTPRYLVIGTGKKITLECSQTMGHDKMYWYQQDPGMELHLIHYSYGVNSTEKGDLSSESTVSRIRTEHFPLTLESARPSHTSQYLCASSESFRNDEKLFFGSGTQLSVL.